A selection of T cell receptor beta chains follows, all from one sample in a study of blood T cell repertoires in COVID-19. Clones were read by immunoSEQ multiplex PCR, and TCRdb kept only the in-frame ones, dropping some. The repertoire has 210,000 or so clones, around 90% of them found once; the top ten carry approximately 11%. The specimen was PBMCs or T cells enriched from blood (not recorded which). All receptors come from a man between 25 and 39 years old who had recovered from COVID-19. The CDR3 runs from the conserved cysteine through the conserved F or W.

cdr3_aa | v_call
CAISESTTVSTEAFF | TRBV10-3
CASSAGAFGGAGYTF | TRBV7-6
CASSWAIYNEQFF | TRBV7-9
CASSSRTGYGYTF | TRBV19
CASSGDRSYGYTF | TRBV27
CASSLTGTANEKLFF | TRBV7-2
CAWGTAGGTQYF | TRBV30
CASSIGGWVGELFF | TRBV19
CSVSTAINEKLFF | TRBV29-1
CASSLRTGPGNTIYF | TRBV5-6
CASTQGVYTEAFF | TRBV12-3/TRBV12-4
CASRRTWPEPTEAFF | TRBV6-5
CAISEVQGAPYEQYF | TRBV10-3
CASSLAGTAGEQYF | TRBV11-2
CASSVGSRGGLNEQYF | TRBV9
CASSPVTSGRASEQYF | TRBV18
CASSVGRVITAPNEKLFF | TRBV7-2
CASSASGTGGVEGNQPQHF | TRBV19
CASSSFTGELFF | TRBV12-3/TRBV12-4
CASRGTSAWRTEAFF | TRBV19
CATSDPGQGATGELFF | TRBV24-1
CASSQGGYSSEEQYF | TRBV7-2
CASSQGQQTEQFF | TRBV7-9
CASSLVSGEHYTF | TRBV5-1
CASSQFGGPYEQYF | TRBV4-1
CSAGRETAEAFF | TRBV29-1
CASSLRELPSGTDTQYF | TRBV7-6
CASSLARDEAFF | TRBV7-9
CATSDEQRGYTF | TRBV24-1
CASSGVDRGWISHEQYF | TRBV11-2
CASRGTGPIYEQYF | TRBV23-1
CASSTGGNYGYTF | TRBV3-1/TRBV3-2
CASSHPAGGYNEQFF | TRBV4-1
CASSQEYRVQVF | TRBV4-3
CASASRNSNEQFF | TRBV27
CASSLVTGNYGYTF | TRBV7-2
CASSGTSQAIYF | TRBV9
CASSTRDRGNTIYF | TRBV27
CASSYEGYDYGYTF | TRBV6-2/TRBV6-3
CASSYSAGRGAYEQYF | TRBV6-5
CASSTRQGRTDTQYF | TRBV7-9
CASSQETRAYYGYTF | TRBV14
CASSLPLGQNSYEQYF | TRBV5-4
CASSVGASYEQYF | TRBV9
CASGEQGNYGYTF | TRBV2
CASSQRGNEQFF | TRBV7-8
CASSWGLNYGYTF | TRBV12-3/TRBV12-4
CAWSANSWPQHF | TRBV30
CASSFRDRLWGEAFF | TRBV28
CASSRGQGAAKADTQYF | TRBV28
CASSRLFGDSYGYTF | TRBV19
CASSQDSIRIYEQYF | TRBV4-1
CPTSDGYGGGSNQPQHF | TRBV7-4
CASSLIQGGNQPQHF | TRBV7-6